This paragraph covers one T cell receptor beta chain sequence. Its antigen remains unknown. This specimen belongs to a study of glioma-infiltrating T cells. This CDR3 region has 13 residues. Between the trimmed V and J ends, which lost 3 bases and 4 bases, there was a span of 9 bases. Study conclusions and caveats: Tissue-blood divergence was below expectation in non-neoplastic patients, above in gliomas.

Using RNA template, CDR3s of TCR alpha and beta were amplified with iRepertoire arm-PCR. TCRdb ran MiXCR on the multiplex PCR reads and lists one entry per CDR3 protein. Here the sample spans about 180,000 distinct CDR3 sequences, 43% being singletons. The receptor comes from a human donor with low-grade glioma or glioblastoma, undergoing nonglioma brain surgery, or in good health (not recorded which). The J gene is TRBJ2-5, the V gene TRBV12-3 or TRBV12-4; maybe TRBD2 (6 bases). The sample comprised glioma tissue, nonneoplastic brain tissue, or PBMCs (not recorded which). The CDR3 DNA is TGTGCCAGCAGTTTTAGCGGACCAGAGACCCAGTACTTC. Its translation: CASSFSGPETQYF.